This entry describes one TCR beta chain. CDR3 length: 19 residues. CDR1 is SGHDT and CDR2 is YYEEEE in the germline V gene. Trimming cost V 4 bases and J 0 bases; bases outside gene matches: 9. The data were taken from a study of cytomegalovirus exposure and HLA in healthy donors. Researchers ran the PCR with 60 Vbeta and 13 Jbeta primers. Method: immunoSEQ multiplex PCR; TCRdb's copy keeps in-frame clones and lacks some. The sample consists of under 150,000 clones, more than 80% of them appearing once. The V gene is TRBV5-6, the J gene TRBJ2-2, with 13 bases aligning to TRBD2. This clonotype originated in a woman aged 40 to 50 in good health and CMV-seropositive. The sequenced material came from PBMCs. This CDR3 is CASSRRLAGGPPNTGELFF. The CDR3 nucleotides read TGTGCCAGCAGCCGTAGACTAGCGGGGGGCCCTCCGAACACCGGGGAGCTGTTTTTT.